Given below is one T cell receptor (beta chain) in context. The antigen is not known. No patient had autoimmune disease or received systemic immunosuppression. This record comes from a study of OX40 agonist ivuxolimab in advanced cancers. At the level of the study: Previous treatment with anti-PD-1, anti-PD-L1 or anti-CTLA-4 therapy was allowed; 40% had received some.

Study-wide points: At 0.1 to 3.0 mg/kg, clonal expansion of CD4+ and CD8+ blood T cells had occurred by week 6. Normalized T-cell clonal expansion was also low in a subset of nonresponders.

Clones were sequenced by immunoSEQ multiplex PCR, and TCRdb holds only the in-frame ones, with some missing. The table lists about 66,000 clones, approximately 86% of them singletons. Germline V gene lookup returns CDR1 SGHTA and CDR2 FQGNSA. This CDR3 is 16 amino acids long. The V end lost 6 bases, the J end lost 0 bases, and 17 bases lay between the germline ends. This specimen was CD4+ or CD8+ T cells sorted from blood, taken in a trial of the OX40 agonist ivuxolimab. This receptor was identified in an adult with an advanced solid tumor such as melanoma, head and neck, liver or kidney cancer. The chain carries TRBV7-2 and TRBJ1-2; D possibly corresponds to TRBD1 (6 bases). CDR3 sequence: CASSGGGADTNYGYTF. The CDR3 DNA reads TGTGCCAGCAGTGGTGGGGGGGCGGACACTAACTATGGCTACACCTTC.